This TCR beta chain was sequenced for a study of cytomegalovirus exposure and HLA in healthy donors. This clone occurred a few times. Its antigen remains unidentified. Per the germline V gene, CDR1 is SNHLY and CDR2 is FYNNEI. The CDR3 has 10 residues. Trimming took 8 bases from V and 4 from J, leaving 3 bases between them. It was with 60 Vbeta and 13 Jbeta primers that the PCR ran. Repertoires were generated with immunoSEQ multiplex PCR, while TCRdb's copy carries only in-frame clones and drops some. The sample has roughly 170,000 clones, 81% seen once. Notes on the study in general: Upon later analysis, TCR association rates were observed to vary by HLA locus, being highest for DRB1 and lowest for HLA-C.

The TCR sequence derives from a woman in her twenties or thirties in good health and CMV-seronegative. Sequencing was done on a sample of PBMCs. The V call is TRBV2, the J call TRBJ1-5; D is ambiguous. CDR3 nucleotide sequence: TGTGCCAGCTATAATCAGCCCCAGCATTTT. Encoded protein: CASYNQPQHF.